This T cell receptor beta chain was documented in a study of a mutant IDH1 vaccine in newly diagnosed glioma. Turning to the study itself: Vaccines were begun 4-6 weeks after radiotherapy alone, or with temozolomide cycles.

The table came from immunoSEQ multiplex PCR; TCRdb's copy has only in-frame clones and leaves some out. The sample comprises tens of thousands of clones, around 74% of which are singletons, and about 4.9% rests with the top ten. As regards this clone: What it binds is unknown.

Sample time point: week 23, last vaccination. Every vaccination contained 300 ug of the mutant IDH1 20-mer peptide and was paired with topical imiquimod. This receptor was identified in a man aged 45-65 years with glioma. Sample: PBMCs, taken from a glioma patient whose treatment included an IDH1 peptide vaccine.

The CDR3 here is CASSLVPAQYF. Here the CDR3 DNA reads TGTGCCAGCAGCTTGGTTCCAGCTCAGTACTTC. This sequence joins TRBV5-8 and TRBJ2-7; no reliable D call. Deletions cut 0 bases from V and 10 bases from J, with 8 bases between. The CDR3 is 11 amino acids. Germline CDR1 and CDR2: SGHTS and YDEGEE.